The 3 T cell receptor beta chains below come from one sample, sequenced in a study of T cell repertoires and HLA-DP antigens (dated by TCRdb to 2016 to 2019). The library came from the immunoSEQ multiplex PCR assay. Held by TCRdb, this immuneACCESS table contains in-frame sequences only and omits some clones. Under half of the omission traces to an unresolved V gene where checked; the cause of the rest is unknown. The sample profile shows some 89,000 clones; approximately 86% of them were found once. The ten largest clonotypes hold 1.7% of the sample. These receptors have no known antigen. Input material: CD4+ T cells from PBMCs. The receptors originated from a man aged 50 or older in good health and CMV-seronegative.

The chain joins TRBV30 to TRBJ1-2, with D perhaps TRBD1 (6 bases). The V and J ends lost 7 bases and 7 bases respectively, with 16 bases between them. The CDR3 covers 12 residues. CDR1 GTSNPN and CDR2 SVGIG come from the germline V gene (reference sequence). The CDR3: CASEKDRIGYTF. CDR3 coding DNA: TGTGCCTCAGAGAAGGACAGAATTGGCTACACCTTC.

The rearrangement joins TRBV5-4 to TRBJ2-5; D call uncertain. Trimming stripped 0 bases from V and 2 bases from J, with 8 bases between. The CDR3 sequence is 14 residues long. Per germline, CDR1 SGHNT and CDR2 YYREEE (reference sequence). The CDR3 region is CASSLALNQETQYF. CDR3 sequence (DNA): TGTGCCAGCAGCTTGGCCTTAAATCAAGAGACCCAGTACTTC.

This clone turned up a few times. This chain uses TRBV5-4 with TRBJ1-5; the D is unclear. Germline V gene lookup returns CDR1 SGHNT and CDR2 YYREEE (reference sequence). Trimming stripped 2 bases from V and 3 bases from J, with 9 bases between. The CDR3 runs 14 residues. The CDR3, as DNA: TGTGCCAGCAGCTTAGGTGGAAACAATCAGCCCCAGCATTTT. Translating gives CASSLGGNNQPQHF.